This TCR beta chain stems from a study of cytomegalovirus exposure and HLA in healthy donors. Study-wide context: A previous analysis identified approximately 110 million unique TCR beta sequences derived from some 200 million T cells.

The PCR employed 60 Vbeta primers together with 13 Jbeta primers. Libraries were prepared by immunoSEQ multiplex PCR; TCRdb keeps only in-frame clonotypes and omits some of them. Of over 100,000 clones listed, roughly 80% are singletons. Donors were ostensibly healthy at sampling, although undocumented immune exposures were probable. Germline values: CDR1 LNHDA, CDR2 SQIVND (reference sequence). Losses at the gene ends were 1 base for V and 7 bases for J; bases not matched to a gene: 8. The CDR3 has 16 residues. Sequencing was performed on PBMCs. This TCR was sampled from a woman aged 35 to 49 in good health and CMV-seronegative. The J gene is TRBJ2-1, the V gene TRBV19; 9 bases align to TRBD2. CDR3 nucleotides: TGTGCCAGTAGTATAGCTGGCCTAGCGGGAAGGAATGAGCAGTTCTTC. Amino acid sequence: CASSIAGLAGRNEQFF.